The rows below give T cell receptor beta chains drawn from one sample of a study of beta chain features in type 1 diabetes. Produced via immunoSEQ multiplex PCR; TCRdb's table is partial and in-frame only. Of 330,000 or so clones in the sample, around an eighth were seen once. The source material was naive CD4+ T cells from blood. The receptors derive from a woman aged 18-35 years with type 1 diabetes. The CDR3 runs from the conserved cysteine through the conserved F or W. The D gene is left open where the match is weak. The size entry is marked missing in some rows and otherwise reads once, few, many or a size class.

clone size: -
D gene: TRBD1
J gene: TRBJ1-6
V gene: TRBV10-3
CDR3 protein: CAISGDRAGSPLHF
CDR3 DNA: TGTGCCATCAGTGGGGACAGGGCAGGGTCACCCCTCCACTTT

clone size: -
D gene: TRBD2
J gene: TRBJ2-1
V gene: TRBV5-1
CDR3 protein: CASSLGRAGGDEQFF
CDR3 DNA: TGCGCCAGCAGCTTAGGTAGAGCGGGGGGCGATGAGCAGTTCTTC

clone size: -
D gene: -
J gene: TRBJ2-7
V gene: TRBV27
CDR3 protein: CASSLGHLYEQYF
CDR3 DNA: TGTGCCAGCAGTTTAGGCCACCTCTACGAGCAGTACTTC

clone size: -
D gene: -
J gene: TRBJ2-7
V gene: TRBV29-1
CDR3 protein: CSSLGHEAGEQYF
CDR3 DNA: TGCAGTTCCCTCGGACACGAAGCTGGCGAGCAGTACTTC

clone size: few
D gene: -
J gene: TRBJ2-7
V gene: TRBV29-1
CDR3 protein: CSVGLGGGTLSYEQYF
CDR3 DNA: TGCAGCGTTGGTCTAGGTGGCGGGACGCTTTCCTACGAGCAGTACTTC

clone size: -
D gene: TRBD2
J gene: TRBJ2-2
V gene: TRBV9
CDR3 protein: CASSVEAGVAGELFF
CDR3 DNA: TGTGCCAGCAGCGTAGAAGCGGGAGTCGCCGGGGAGCTGTTTTTT

clone size: few
D gene: -
J gene: TRBJ2-1
V gene: TRBV6-1
CDR3 protein: CASSVQFQGHSYNEQFF
CDR3 DNA: TGTGCCAGCAGTGTACAATTCCAGGGCCACTCCTACAATGAGCAGTTCTTC

clone size: few
D gene: -
J gene: TRBJ1-2
V gene: TRBV29-1
CDR3 protein: CSVGRLLTLGDYGYTF
CDR3 DNA: TGCAGCGTTGGCCGTTTGTTGACCTTAGGGGACTATGGCTACACCTTC

clone size: few
D gene: -
J gene: TRBJ2-3
V gene: TRBV5-1
CDR3 protein: CASSLERSTDTQYF
CDR3 DNA: TGCGCCAGCAGCTTGGAAAGGAGTACAGATACGCAGTATTTT

clone size: -
D gene: -
J gene: TRBJ2-6
V gene: TRBV28
CDR3 protein: CASTAGGRFAGANVLTF
CDR3 DNA: TGTGCCAGCACCGCCGGGGGGCGATTCGCTGGGGCCAACGTCCTGACTTTC

clone size: few
D gene: -
J gene: TRBJ2-5
V gene: TRBV15
CDR3 protein: CATSRRPRETQYF
CDR3 DNA: TGTGCCACCAGCAGACGACCGCGGGAGACCCAGTACTTC

clone size: few
D gene: -
J gene: TRBJ2-7
V gene: TRBV7-2
CDR3 protein: CASSLARGLTYEQYF
CDR3 DNA: TGTGCCAGCAGCTTAGCGCGCGGGCTAACCTACGAGCAGTACTTC

clone size: -
D gene: -
J gene: TRBJ2-2
V gene: TRBV7-9
CDR3 protein: CASSLQAGNTGELFF
CDR3 DNA: TGTGCCAGCAGCTTACAGGCGGGGAACACCGGGGAGCTGTTTTTT

clone size: -
D gene: -
J gene: TRBJ1-1
V gene: TRBV27
CDR3 protein: CASTGWTEAFF
CDR3 DNA: TGTGCCAGCACAGGGTGGACTGAAGCTTTCTTT